This TCR beta chain was observed in a study of human T cells and chemical hapten exposure. Time point described: patch test 1, 2 weeks after DPC sensitization. Treatment of the sample: therapeutic diphenylcyclopropenone sensitization with weekly scalp DPC. Ahead of each patch test application, blood was drawn. Original processing methods: About 97,000 TCRs per sample was the median, with a range of roughly 23,224 to 690,600. One entry per CDR3 protein results from TCRdb running MiXCR on the RACE reads. TCRdb, rather than the study authors, made the V and J calls. This sample has some 400,000 distinct CDR3 sequences, with around 5% found just once. Trimming removed 4 bases from V and 0 bases from J; junction bases left unmatched: 4. Germline V gives CDR1 SQVTM, CDR2 ANQGSEA. This CDR3 comprises 15 residues. This clonotype was seen many times.

Sequenced here: whole blood, sampled in connection with sensitization to the hapten diphenylcyclopropenone (DPC). This sequence was found in a woman in her fifties or sixties with alopecia areata. Some clones in this sample may be carry-over from other donors' samples. The rearrangement joins TRBV29-1 to TRBJ1-1; TRBD1 matches 11 bases. For the CDR3, the DNA is TGCAGCGTTGGGACAGGGGGCGGAATGAACACTGAAGCTTTCTTT. Amino acids: CSVGTGGGMNTEAFF.